A selection of T cell receptor beta chains follows, all from one sample in a study of T cell responses to AZD1222 COVID-19 vaccine. Clones were read by immunoSEQ multiplex PCR, and TCRdb kept only the in-frame ones, dropping some. The table includes 90,000 to 150,000 clones, approximately 90% detected once. The material was peripheral blood, obtained 28 days after the second AZD1222 dose. The receptor set was obtained from an adult who received the AZD1222 COVID-19 vaccine. Each CDR3 is given with its conserved first and last residue. The D gene is left open where the match is weak. Clone size is not always given. Where it is, it says once, few, many or a class for expanded clones.

d_gene: NA; v_gene: TRBV6-1; j_gene: TRBJ1-5; abundance: NA; CDR3aa: CASSEYRLGDQPQHF; CDR3nt: TGTGCCAGCAGTGAATACAGGCTGGGGGATCAGCCCCAGCATTTT
d_gene: TRBD1; v_gene: TRBV7-9; j_gene: TRBJ1-5; abundance: NA; CDR3aa: CASSSLQGNQPQHF; CDR3nt: TGTGCCAGCAGCTCACTACAGGGGAATCAGCCCCAGCATTTT
d_gene: NA; v_gene: TRBV19; j_gene: TRBJ1-2; abundance: NA; CDR3aa: CASGNRVGYGYTF; CDR3nt: TGTGCCAGTGGGAACAGGGTAGGCTATGGCTACACCTTC
d_gene: TRBD1; v_gene: TRBV11-3; j_gene: TRBJ2-6; abundance: NA; CDR3aa: CASSLETGVGGFFGANVLTF; CDR3nt: TGTGCCAGCAGCTTAGAAACAGGGGTCGGAGGTTTTTTTGGGGCCAACGTCCTGACTTTC
d_gene: NA; v_gene: TRBV9; j_gene: TRBJ2-3; abundance: NA; CDR3aa: CASSVELDTQYF; CDR3nt: TGTGCCAGCAGCGTAGAACTAGATACGCAGTATTTT
d_gene: TRBD1; v_gene: TRBV27; j_gene: TRBJ1-4; abundance: NA; CDR3aa: CASSLYRGEKLFF; CDR3nt: TGTGCCAGCAGTTTATACAGGGGCGAAAAACTGTTTTTT
d_gene: NA; v_gene: TRBV9; j_gene: TRBJ2-1; abundance: NA; CDR3aa: CASSVGANSYNEQFF; CDR3nt: TGTGCCAGCAGCGTAGGTGCTAACTCCTACAATGAGCAGTTCTTC
d_gene: TRBD2; v_gene: TRBV5-1; j_gene: TRBJ2-1; abundance: NA; CDR3aa: CASKQRGGPNEQFF; CDR3nt: TGCGCCAGCAAGCAGCGGGGGGGGCCGAATGAGCAGTTCTTC
d_gene: NA; v_gene: TRBV30; j_gene: TRBJ1-6; abundance: NA; CDR3aa: CAWSLIRNKALHF; CDR3nt: TGTGCCTGGAGTCTAATTCGCAACAAGGCCCTCCACTTT
d_gene: NA; v_gene: TRBV6-5; j_gene: TRBJ2-5; abundance: once; CDR3aa: CASRKRPSVETQYF; CDR3nt: TGTGCCAGCAGAAAGCGACCTAGTGTCGAGACCCAGTACTTC
d_gene: TRBD1; v_gene: TRBV5-1; j_gene: TRBJ1-2; abundance: once; CDR3aa: CASSLRQGRWGYTF; CDR3nt: TGCGCCAGCAGCTTGCGACAGGGGAGGTGGGGCTACACCTTC
d_gene: TRBD2; v_gene: TRBV5-4; j_gene: TRBJ2-3; abundance: NA; CDR3aa: CASSPSGRGSTDTQYF; CDR3nt: TGTGCCAGCAGCCCGTCGGGGCGGGGGTCCACAGATACGCAGTATTTT
d_gene: NA; v_gene: TRBV6-5; j_gene: TRBJ2-7; abundance: NA; CDR3aa: CASTMDSPSYEQYF; CDR3nt: TGTGCCAGCACGATGGATAGTCCCTCCTACGAGCAGTACTTC
d_gene: NA; v_gene: TRBV4-2; j_gene: TRBJ1-2; abundance: NA; CDR3aa: CASSQEMARINYGYTF; CDR3nt: TGTGCCAGCAGCCAAGAAATGGCCAGAATTAACTATGGCTACACCTTC
d_gene: NA; v_gene: TRBV7-6; j_gene: TRBJ1-4; abundance: NA; CDR3aa: CASSDNEKLFF; CDR3nt: TGTGCCAGCAGCGATAATGAAAAACTGTTTTTT
d_gene: NA; v_gene: TRBV11-2; j_gene: TRBJ2-3; abundance: NA; CDR3aa: CASSPLSRDSGGVDTQYF; CDR3nt: TGTGCCAGCAGCCCACTTTCCCGGGACAGCGGAGGGGTGGATACGCAGTATTTT
d_gene: NA; v_gene: TRBV6-5; j_gene: TRBJ2-2; abundance: NA; CDR3aa: CASSYSAGKTGELFF; CDR3nt: TGTGCCAGCAGTTACTCGGCCGGGAAGACCGGGGAGCTGTTTTTT
d_gene: NA; v_gene: TRBV6-6; j_gene: TRBJ1-5; abundance: NA; CDR3aa: CASGLQSSNQPQHF; CDR3nt: TGTGCCAGCGGACTACAGTCGAGCAATCAGCCCCAGCATTTT
d_gene: NA; v_gene: TRBV3-1/TRBV3-2; j_gene: TRBJ2-7; abundance: NA; CDR3aa: CASSQRPGGLYEQYF; CDR3nt: TGTGCCAGCAGCCAAAGGCCAGGAGGGCTCTACGAGCAGTACTTC
d_gene: TRBD2; v_gene: TRBV19; j_gene: TRBJ2-3; abundance: once; CDR3aa: CASRERGGIQYF; CDR3nt: TGTGCCAGTAGGGAGCGGGGGGGAATTCAGTATTTT
d_gene: TRBD1; v_gene: TRBV7-2; j_gene: TRBJ1-4; abundance: NA; CDR3aa: CASSLGLRGEEKLFF; CDR3nt: TGTGCCAGCAGCTTAGGGCTCAGGGGGGAAGAAAAACTGTTTTTT
d_gene: TRBD2; v_gene: TRBV30; j_gene: TRBJ2-5; abundance: NA; CDR3aa: CARARREGETQYF; CDR3nt: TGTGCCCGGGCCCGACGGGAGGGAGAGACCCAGTACTTC
d_gene: NA; v_gene: TRBV14; j_gene: TRBJ2-5; abundance: once; CDR3aa: CASSQDGLIETQYF; CDR3nt: TGTGCCAGCAGCCAAGATGGCCTTATCGAGACCCAGTACTTC
d_gene: NA; v_gene: TRBV5-4; j_gene: TRBJ1-3; abundance: NA; CDR3aa: CASSLDNTIYF; CDR3nt: TGTGCCAGCAGCTTGGATAACACCATATATTTT
d_gene: TRBD2; v_gene: TRBV7-6; j_gene: TRBJ2-1; abundance: NA; CDR3aa: CASSKSTSGANEQFF; CDR3nt: TGTGCCAGCAGCAAGTCGACTAGCGGGGCCAATGAGCAGTTCTTC
d_gene: NA; v_gene: TRBV18; j_gene: TRBJ2-1; abundance: NA; CDR3aa: CASSPLEMYEQFF; CDR3nt: TGTGCCAGCTCACCTTTGGAGATGTATGAGCAGTTCTTC
d_gene: TRBD1; v_gene: TRBV6-1; j_gene: TRBJ1-5; abundance: NA; CDR3aa: CASSGTGTAYNQPQHF; CDR3nt: TGTGCCAGCAGTGGGACCGGGACAGCCTACAATCAGCCCCAGCATTTT
d_gene: TRBD2; v_gene: TRBV24-1; j_gene: TRBJ2-1; abundance: NA; CDR3aa: CATSSGGEDEQFF; CDR3nt: TGTGCCACCAGTAGCGGGGGGGAAGATGAGCAGTTCTTC
d_gene: NA; v_gene: TRBV28; j_gene: TRBJ2-2; abundance: NA; CDR3aa: CASRPTGTNTGELFF; CDR3nt: TGTGCCAGCAGACCCACCGGGACAAACACCGGGGAGCTGTTTTTT
d_gene: NA; v_gene: TRBV7-6; j_gene: TRBJ2-3; abundance: NA; CDR3aa: CASSLLEDTQYF; CDR3nt: TGTGCCAGCAGCTTACTTGAGGATACGCAGTATTTT
d_gene: NA; v_gene: TRBV29-1; j_gene: TRBJ2-2; abundance: few; CDR3aa: CSVEVVTGELFF; CDR3nt: TGCAGCGTTGAGGTAGTAACCGGGGAGCTGTTTTTT
d_gene: NA; v_gene: TRBV19; j_gene: TRBJ1-5; abundance: NA; CDR3aa: CASSSQREGLMRPQHF; CDR3nt: TGTGCCAGTAGTAGCCAACGAGAAGGGCTAATGCGGCCCCAGCATTTT
d_gene: NA; v_gene: TRBV24-1; j_gene: TRBJ1-2; abundance: NA; CDR3aa: CATSDPAGTNYGYTF; CDR3nt: TGTGCCACCAGTGATCCCGCAGGAACTAACTATGGCTACACCTTC
d_gene: TRBD2; v_gene: TRBV19; j_gene: TRBJ2-3; abundance: NA; CDR3aa: CASSIVPGTSFATQYF; CDR3nt: TGTGCCAGTAGTATTGTACCCGGGACTAGCTTCGCTACGCAGTATTTT
d_gene: NA; v_gene: TRBV5-4; j_gene: TRBJ1-2; abundance: NA; CDR3aa: CASSLRGNYGYTF; CDR3nt: TGTGCCAGCAGCTTGAGGGGTAACTATGGCTACACCTTC
d_gene: NA; v_gene: TRBV3-1/TRBV3-2; j_gene: TRBJ2-7; abundance: NA; CDR3aa: CASRSSYEQYF; CDR3nt: TGTGCCAGCAGATCTTCCTACGAGCAGTACTTC
d_gene: NA; v_gene: TRBV5-1; j_gene: TRBJ2-2; abundance: NA; CDR3aa: CASRLTGNTGELFF; CDR3nt: TGCGCCAGCAGGTTGACAGGGAACACCGGGGAGCTGTTTTTT
d_gene: TRBD1; v_gene: TRBV9; j_gene: TRBJ1-1; abundance: NA; CDR3aa: CASSPFDRGVAFF; CDR3nt: TGTGCCAGCAGCCCCTTTGACAGGGGTGTGGCTTTCTTT
d_gene: TRBD2; v_gene: TRBV7-6; j_gene: TRBJ2-1; abundance: NA; CDR3aa: CASSTHRSGVSYNEQFF; CDR3nt: TGTGCCAGCAGCACGCACCGGAGCGGGGTCTCCTACAATGAGCAGTTCTTC
d_gene: NA; v_gene: TRBV3-1/TRBV3-2; j_gene: TRBJ2-7; abundance: NA; CDR3aa: CATSQDKGGGYEQYF; CDR3nt: TGTGCCACCAGCCAAGATAAGGGGGGGGGATACGAGCAGTACTTC
d_gene: TRBD1; v_gene: TRBV28; j_gene: TRBJ1-4; abundance: NA; CDR3aa: CASRNRGSGEKLFF; CDR3nt: TGTGCCAGCAGAAACAGGGGGAGTGGTGAAAAACTGTTTTTT